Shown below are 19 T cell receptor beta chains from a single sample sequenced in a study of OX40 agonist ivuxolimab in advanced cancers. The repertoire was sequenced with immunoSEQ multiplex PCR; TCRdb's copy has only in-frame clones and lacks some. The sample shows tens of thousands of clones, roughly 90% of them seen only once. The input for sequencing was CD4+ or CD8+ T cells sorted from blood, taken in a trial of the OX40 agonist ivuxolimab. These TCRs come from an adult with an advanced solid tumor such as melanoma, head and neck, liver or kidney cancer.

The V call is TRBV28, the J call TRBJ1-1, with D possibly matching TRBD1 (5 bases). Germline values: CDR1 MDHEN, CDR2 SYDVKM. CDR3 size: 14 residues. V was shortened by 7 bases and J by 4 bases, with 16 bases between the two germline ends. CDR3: CASTLLGEVTEAFF. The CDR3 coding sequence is TGTGCCAGCACCCTCCTAGGGGAGGTCACTGAAGCTTTCTTT.

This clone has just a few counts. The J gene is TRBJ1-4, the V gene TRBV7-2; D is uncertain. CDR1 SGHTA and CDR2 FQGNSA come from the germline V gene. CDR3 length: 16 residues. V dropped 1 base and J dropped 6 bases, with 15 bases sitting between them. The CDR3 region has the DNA TGTGCCAGCAGCTTAGGGGGAACGGGGAGTTATGAAAAACTGTTTTTT. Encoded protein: CASSLGGTGSYEKLFF.

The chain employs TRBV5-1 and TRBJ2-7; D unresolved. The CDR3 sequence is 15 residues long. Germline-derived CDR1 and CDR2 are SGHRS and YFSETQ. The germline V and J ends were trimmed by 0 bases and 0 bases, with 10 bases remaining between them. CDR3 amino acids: CASSLGEPSSYEQYF. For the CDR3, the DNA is TGCGCCAGCAGCTTGGGGGAACCGAGCTCCTACGAGCAGTACTTC.

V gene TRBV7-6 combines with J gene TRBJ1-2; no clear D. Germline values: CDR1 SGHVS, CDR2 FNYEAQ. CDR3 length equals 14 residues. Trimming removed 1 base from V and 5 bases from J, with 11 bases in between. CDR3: CASSLGTSGYGYTF. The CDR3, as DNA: TGTGCCAGCAGCTTAGGGACGTCGGGGTATGGCTACACCTTC.

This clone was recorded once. CDR3 nucleotides: TGTGCCAGCAGCCAAGTCTTTGGGAGGCGGGAGCTGTTTTTT. It yields the protein CASSQVFGRRELFF. The chain is built from TRBV14 and TRBJ2-2; a weak D match, TRBD2 (6 bases). From germline, CDR1 is SGHDN and CDR2 FVKESK. Trimming took 1 base from V and 9 from J, leaving 12 bases between them. There are 14 residues in the CDR3.

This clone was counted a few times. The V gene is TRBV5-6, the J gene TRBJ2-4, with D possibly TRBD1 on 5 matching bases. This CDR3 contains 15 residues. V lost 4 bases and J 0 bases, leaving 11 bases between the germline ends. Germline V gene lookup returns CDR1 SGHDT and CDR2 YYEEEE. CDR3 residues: CASSVRVLAKNIQYF. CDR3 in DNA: TGTGCCAGCAGCGTCAGGGTACTAGCCAAAAACATTCAGTACTTC.

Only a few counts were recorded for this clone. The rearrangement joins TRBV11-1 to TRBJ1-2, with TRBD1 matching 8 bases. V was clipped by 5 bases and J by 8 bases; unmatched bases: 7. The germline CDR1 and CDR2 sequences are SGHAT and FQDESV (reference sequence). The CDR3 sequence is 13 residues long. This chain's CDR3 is CASSLNRGDGYTF. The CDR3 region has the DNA TGTGCCAGCAGCCTCAACAGGGGGGACGGCTACACCTTC.

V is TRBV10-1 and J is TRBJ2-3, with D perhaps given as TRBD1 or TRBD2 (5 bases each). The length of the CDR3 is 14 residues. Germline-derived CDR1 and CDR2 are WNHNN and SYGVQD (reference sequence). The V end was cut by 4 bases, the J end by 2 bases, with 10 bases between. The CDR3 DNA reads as TGCGCCAGCAGTGGAGGGACCTACACAGATACGCAGTATTTT. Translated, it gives CASSGGTYTDTQYF.

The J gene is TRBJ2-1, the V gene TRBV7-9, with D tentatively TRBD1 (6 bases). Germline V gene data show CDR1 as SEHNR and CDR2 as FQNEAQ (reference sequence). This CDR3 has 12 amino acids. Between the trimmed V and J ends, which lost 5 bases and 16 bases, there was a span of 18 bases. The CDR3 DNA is TGTGCCAGCAGCCCAGAGGGGGAATGGTTATTCTTC. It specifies CASSPEGEWLFF.

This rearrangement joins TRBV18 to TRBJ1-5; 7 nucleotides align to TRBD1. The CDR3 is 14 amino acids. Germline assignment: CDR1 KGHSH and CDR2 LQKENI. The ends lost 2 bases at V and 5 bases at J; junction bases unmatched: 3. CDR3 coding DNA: TGTGCCAGCTCACCAGGAACAGGGGATCAGCCCCAGCATTTT. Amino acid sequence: CASSPGTGDQPQHF.

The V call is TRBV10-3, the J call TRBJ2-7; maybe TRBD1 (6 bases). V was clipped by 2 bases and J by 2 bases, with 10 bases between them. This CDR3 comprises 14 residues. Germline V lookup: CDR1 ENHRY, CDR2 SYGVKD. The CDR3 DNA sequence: TGTGCCATCAGTGAGAGGTCAGGGGCCTACGAGCAGTACTTC. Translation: CAISERSGAYEQYF.

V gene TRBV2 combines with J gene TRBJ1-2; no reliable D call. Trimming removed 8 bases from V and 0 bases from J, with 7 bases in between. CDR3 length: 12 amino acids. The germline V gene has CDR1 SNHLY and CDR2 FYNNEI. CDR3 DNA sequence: TGTGCCAGCGTGGAGTCTAACTATGGCTACACCTTC. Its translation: CASVESNYGYTF.

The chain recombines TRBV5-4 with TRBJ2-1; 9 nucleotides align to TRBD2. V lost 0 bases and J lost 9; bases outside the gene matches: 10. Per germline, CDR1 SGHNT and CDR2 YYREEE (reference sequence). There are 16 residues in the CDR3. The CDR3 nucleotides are TGTGCCAGCAGCTTGGAAACTAGCGGGTTTAGGGGTGAGCAGTTCTTC. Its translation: CASSLETSGFRGEQFF.

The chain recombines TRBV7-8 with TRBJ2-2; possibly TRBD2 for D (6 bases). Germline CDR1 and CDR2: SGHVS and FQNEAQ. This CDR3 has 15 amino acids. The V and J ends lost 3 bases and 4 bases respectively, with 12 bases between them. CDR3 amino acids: CASSLGTRPTGELFF. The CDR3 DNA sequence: TGTGCCAGCAGCTTGGGGACTCGGCCCACCGGGGAGCTGTTTTTT.

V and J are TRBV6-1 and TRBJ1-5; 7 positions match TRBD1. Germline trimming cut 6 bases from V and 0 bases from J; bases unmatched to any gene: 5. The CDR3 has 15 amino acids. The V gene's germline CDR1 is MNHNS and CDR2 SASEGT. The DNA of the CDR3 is TGTGCCAGCAGCGGCCGACAGGGTAGCAATCAGCCCCAGCATTTT. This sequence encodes CASSGRQGSNQPQHF.

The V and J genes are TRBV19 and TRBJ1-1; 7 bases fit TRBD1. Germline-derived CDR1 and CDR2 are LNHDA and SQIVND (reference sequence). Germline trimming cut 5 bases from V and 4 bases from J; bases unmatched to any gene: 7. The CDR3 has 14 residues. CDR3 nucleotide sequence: TGTGCCAGTAGTGTTTCCAGGGGGGGCACTGAAGCTTTCTTT. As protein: CASSVSRGGTEAFF.

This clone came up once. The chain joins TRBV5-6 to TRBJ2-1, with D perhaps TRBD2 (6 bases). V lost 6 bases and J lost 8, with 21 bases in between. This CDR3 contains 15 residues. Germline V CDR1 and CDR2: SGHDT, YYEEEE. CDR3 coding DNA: TGTGCCAGCATCCGCGGGCCTAGCGAGGATGATGAGCAGTTCTTC. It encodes CASIRGPSEDDEQFF.

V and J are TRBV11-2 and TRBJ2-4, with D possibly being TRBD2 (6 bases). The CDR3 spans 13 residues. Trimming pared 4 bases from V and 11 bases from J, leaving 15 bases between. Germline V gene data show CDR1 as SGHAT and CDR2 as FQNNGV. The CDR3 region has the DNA TGTGCCAGCAGCTCCCCCGGGAGTGGAGTTCAGTACTTC. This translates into CASSSPGSGVQYF.

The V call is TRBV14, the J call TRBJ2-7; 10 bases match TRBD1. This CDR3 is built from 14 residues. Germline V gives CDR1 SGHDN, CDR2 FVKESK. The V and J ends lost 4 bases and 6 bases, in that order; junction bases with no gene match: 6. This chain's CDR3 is CASSPRGTGAEQYF. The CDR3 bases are TGTGCCAGCAGCCCACGTGGGACAGGGGCCGAGCAGTACTTC.